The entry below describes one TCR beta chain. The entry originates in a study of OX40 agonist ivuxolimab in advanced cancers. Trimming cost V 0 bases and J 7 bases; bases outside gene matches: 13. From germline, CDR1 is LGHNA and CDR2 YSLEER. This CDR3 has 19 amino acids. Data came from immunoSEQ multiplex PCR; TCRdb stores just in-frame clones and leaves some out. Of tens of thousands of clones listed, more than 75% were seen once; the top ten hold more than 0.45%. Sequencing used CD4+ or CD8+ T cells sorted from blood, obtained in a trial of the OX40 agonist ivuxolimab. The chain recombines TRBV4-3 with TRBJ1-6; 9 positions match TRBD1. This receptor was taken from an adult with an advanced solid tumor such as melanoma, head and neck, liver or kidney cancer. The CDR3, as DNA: TGCGCCAGCAGCCAAGAACGCATCGTCCGGGACAGGGAGAATTCACCCCTCCACTTT. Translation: CASSQERIVRDRENSPLHF.